These T cell receptor beta chains were read from a single sample in a study of blood T cell repertoires in COVID-19. The data were produced by immunoSEQ multiplex PCR, yet TCRdb's version contains in-frame clones alone and is incomplete. The table records about 150,000 clones, 82% of them present only once. Source material: peripheral blood. The receptors come from a human donor with acute or convalescent COVID-19. The donor label of this sample is uncertain. Both conserved end residues are part of each CDR3. D genes are given only for firm matches. Rows may omit the clone size; those that give it use once, few, many or a size class.

D gene	V gene	clone size	J gene	CDR3 DNA	CDR3 protein
TRBD1	TRBV6-5	.	TRBJ2-7	TGTGCCAGCAGGCGGGGACAGGCGCCCACCTACGAGCAGTACTTC	CASRRGQAPTYEQYF
.	TRBV7-3	.	TRBJ1-1	TGTGCCAGCAGCCGCTCCGCTGGCAGGGAGGGCACTGAAGCTTTCTTT	CASSRSAGREGTEAFF
.	TRBV10-3	.	TRBJ1-1	TGTGCCATCAGTGAGGGGCAACGATACACTGAAGCTTTCTTT	CAISEGQRYTEAFF
.	TRBV9	.	TRBJ1-1	TGTGCCAGCACCAAACAGGGGAACACTGAAGCTTTCTTT	CASTKQGNTEAFF
TRBD1	TRBV29-1	.	TRBJ1-2	TGCAGCGTCCCTACAGGGGCCCGATCGATTTATGGCTACACCTTC	CSVPTGARSIYGYTF
.	TRBV19	.	TRBJ1-4	TGTGCCAGTAGTGGTCGGAGGGAAAAACTGTTTTTT	CASSGRREKLFF
.	TRBV21-1	.	TRBJ2-6	TGTGCCAGCAGCTCGAGGGGGGGCCAACCACTCTCTGGGGCCAACGTCCTGACTTTC	CASSSRGGQPLSGANVLTF
.	TRBV5-1	few	TRBJ2-7	TGCGCCAGCAGCTTGGGTCCCAGGTCCTACGAGCAGTACTTC	CASSLGPRSYEQYF
TRBD1	TRBV7-2	.	TRBJ1-5	TGTGCCAGCAGTGGACAGGCCCCCAATGGGAATCCCCAGCATTTT	CASSGQAPNGNPQHF
.	TRBV7-8	.	TRBJ1-2	TGTGCCAGCAGCCCCTCTGGCACCATCTATGGCTACACCTTC	CASSPSGTIYGYTF
TRBD1	TRBV9	.	TRBJ1-3	TGTGCCAGCAGCGTAGGGGGCTCCGGGACAGGGTCTGGAAACACCATATATTTT	CASSVGGSGTGSGNTIYF
.	TRBV5-1	.	TRBJ2-3	TGCGCCAGCAGCTTGGGCAAGCCCACAGATACGCAGTATTTT	CASSLGKPTDTQYF
TRBD1	TRBV19	.	TRBJ1-4	TGTGCCAGTAGTATCCCCGGACAGGGAGGAACTAATGAAAAACTGTTTTTT	CASSIPGQGGTNEKLFF
.	TRBV4-3	few	TRBJ2-2	TGCGCCAGCAGCCAAGTGGCCCCCCCCACCGGGGAGCTGTTTTTT	CASSQVAPPTGELFF
TRBD1	TRBV2	.	TRBJ2-6	TGTGCCAGCAGTGACCGGGACAGGCCTTCGAGCTCTGGGGCCAACGTCCTGACTTTC	CASSDRDRPSSSGANVLTF
.	TRBV4-3	.	TRBJ1-1	TGCGCCAGCAGCCAACCAGGGAGGGACACTGAAGCTTTCTTT	CASSQPGRDTEAFF
TRBD1	TRBV4-1	.	TRBJ1-5	TGCGCCAGCAGCCAAGAAGGGACAGGCAATCAGCCCCAGCATTTT	CASSQEGTGNQPQHF
.	TRBV7-8	once	TRBJ1-4	TGTGCCAGCAGCCCGCGGACAGCTTCTGCAACTAATGAAAAACTGTTTTTT	CASSPRTASATNEKLFF
TRBD1	TRBV7-2	.	TRBJ1-6	TGTGCCAGCAGCCCAGGGGGACAGGGAAATTCACCCCTCCACTTT	CASSPGGQGNSPLHF
.	TRBV5-1	.	TRBJ1-2	TGCGCCAGCAGCTTCGTCACGGGATCCAGGGGCTATGGCTACACCTTC	CASSFVTGSRGYGYTF
TRBD1	TRBV25-1	few	TRBJ1-1	TGTGCCAGCAGTGTCCACAGGGGATCCGTAACTGAAGCTTTCTTT	CASSVHRGSVTEAFF
TRBD1	TRBV10-3	.	TRBJ1-1	TGTGCCATCAGAGGGACAGCCATGAACACTGAAGCTTTCTTT	CAIRGTAMNTEAFF
.	TRBV6-5	.	TRBJ1-1	TGTGCCAGCAGACGGAGTAACACTGAAGCTTTCTTT	CASRRSNTEAFF
.	TRBV20-1	once	TRBJ2-7	TGCAGTGCTAGGAGGTCCGGGGAGCAGTACTTC	CSARRSGEQYF
.	TRBV4-1	.	TRBJ2-5	TGCGCCAGCAGCCGTTCGGGGAAACAAGAGACCCAGTACTTC	CASSRSGKQETQYF
TRBD1	TRBV6-5	.	TRBJ1-1	TGTGCCAGCAGAGCCCGACAGGGGCCGAACACTGAAGCTTTCTTT	CASRARQGPNTEAFF
TRBD1	TRBV7-2	.	TRBJ2-7	TGTGCCAGCAGCTTAGGGCAGGGGGCAGCCGAGCAGTACTTC	CASSLGQGAAEQYF
TRBD2	TRBV6-5	few	TRBJ2-7	TGTGCCAGCCAAGGCCTAGCGGGGGGGCCCTACGAGCAGTACTTC	CASQGLAGGPYEQYF
TRBD1	TRBV5-1	.	TRBJ2-1	TGCGCCAGCAGCTTGGTGGACAGGGTGGGGGAGCAGTTCTTC	CASSLVDRVGEQFF
.	TRBV4-3	.	TRBJ1-3	TGCGCCAGCAGCCAAGATCTTCTTGCAGGCTTGGTTCGCTCTGGAAACACCATATATTTT	CASSQDLLAGLVRSGNTIYF
.	TRBV10-1	.	TRBJ1-1	TGCGCCAGCAGTCCGACACTCAAATCAACTGAAGCTTTCTTT	CASSPTLKSTEAFF
.	TRBV10-3	.	TRBJ1-3	TGTGCCATCAGTGGGACAACTGGAAACACCATATATTTT	CAISGTTGNTIYF
.	TRBV6-4	.	TRBJ1-2	TGTGCCAGCAGTGACTCGGGACAAAACTATGGCTACACCTTC	CASSDSGQNYGYTF
TRBD1	TRBV6-4	.	TRBJ1-6	TGTGCCAGCAGTCTACAGGGGGCCATATATAATTCACCCCTCCACTTT	CASSLQGAIYNSPLHF
TRBD1	TRBV7-9	.	TRBJ2-4	TGTGCCAGCAGTCACCAGGACAGGGACGCCAAAAACATTCAGTACTTC	CASSHQDRDAKNIQYF
.	TRBV19	.	TRBJ1-2	TGTGCCAGTTCCTCCCCAGCGGGGGCCTATAACTATGGCTACACCTTC	CASSSPAGAYNYGYTF
.	TRBV4-1	.	TRBJ1-2	TGCGCCAGCAGCCAGGATGAGGAGAGTGTCGATGGCTACACCTTC	CASSQDEESVDGYTF
.	TRBV7-2	.	TRBJ2-2	TGTGCCAGCAGCTTATACTCCCCTTTTAACACCGGGGAGCTGTTTTTT	CASSLYSPFNTGELFF
.	TRBV11-2	.	TRBJ2-2	TGTGCCAGCAGCTTCGGAGCGAGCTGGAACACCGGGGAGCTGTTTTTT	CASSFGASWNTGELFF
.	TRBV2	.	TRBJ1-5	TGTGCCAGCGCATGGGGGGAACAGCCCCAGCATTTT	CASAWGEQPQHF
TRBD2	TRBV30	.	TRBJ2-7	TGTGCCTGGAGCAAGGCGGCGGGGGGCCGGCAGTACTTC	CAWSKAAGGRQYF
.	TRBV5-1	.	TRBJ1-1	TGCGCCAGCAGCTGGGGAGAGGGAGGGACTGAAGCTTTCTTT	CASSWGEGGTEAFF
.	TRBV27	few	TRBJ1-1	TGTGCCAGCAGTTCCATCGCCCTTACAGGGAAGAACACTGAAGCTTTCTTT	CASSSIALTGKNTEAFF
.	TRBV11-2	medium-sized	TRBJ1-6	TGTGCCAGCAGCTTAGAATCAGATTCTAATTCACCCCTCCACTTT	CASSLESDSNSPLHF
.	TRBV7-2	.	TRBJ2-7	TGTGCCAGCAGCCCCACAGGCGCCTCCCACGAGCAGTACTTC	CASSPTGASHEQYF
.	TRBV4-3	.	TRBJ1-1	TGCGCCAGCAGCCAAGAATACCGACAAGGGGTAGCTTTCTTT	CASSQEYRQGVAFF
.	TRBV9	.	TRBJ2-3	TGTGCCAGCAGCGGACGCCTCGACAGGTACACAGATACGCAGTATTTT	CASSGRLDRYTDTQYF
.	TRBV5-6	few	TRBJ1-3	TGTGCCAGCCAACATCCGGGGCCGGGAGCGGGAGACACCATATATTTT	CASQHPGPGAGDTIYF
.	TRBV2	.	TRBJ2-1	TGTGCCAGCAGTGATTTATCGGCAGGGGGGTACAATGAGCAGTTCTTC	CASSDLSAGGYNEQFF
.	TRBV6-5	.	TRBJ2-2	TGTGCCAGCAGCCCCGAAGGGAGTTGGACCGGGGAGCTGTTTTTT	CASSPEGSWTGELFF
.	TRBV7-2	few	TRBJ1-1	TGTGCCAGCAGCTTAGTTTCCCACAGGGAAGCTTTCTTT	CASSLVSHREAFF
.	TRBV27	once	TRBJ1-6	TGTGCCAGCAGTCTGCTACAAGCGAGTTCACCCCTCCACTTT	CASSLLQASSPLHF
TRBD2	TRBV3-1/TRBV3-2	few	TRBJ2-1	TGTGCCAGCAGCCGGACTAGCGGGGGTTACAATGAGCAGTTCTTC	CASSRTSGGYNEQFF
.	TRBV24-1	.	TRBJ1-2	TGTGCCACCAGTGATAGCAGGGGTGACTATGGCTACACCTTC	CATSDSRGDYGYTF
.	TRBV7-2	.	TRBJ2-7	TGTGCCAGCAGCTTCAACTACGAGCAGTACTTC	CASSFNYEQYF
.	TRBV6-1	.	TRBJ1-2	TGTGCCAGCAGTGAAGGCAGGAACTATGGCTACACCTTC	CASSEGRNYGYTF
.	TRBV29-1	.	TRBJ2-7	TGCAGCACGACGACAGGAGAGACCTACGAGCAGTACTTC	CSTTTGETYEQYF
TRBD1	TRBV29-1	.	TRBJ1-5	TGCAGCGTTACTTTGACAGGGGGTTTCGGTCAGCCCCAGCATTTT	CSVTLTGGFGQPQHF
TRBD1	TRBV6-2/TRBV6-3	.	TRBJ1-1	TGTGCCAGCAGTACAACAGGGGGGCGCACTGAAGCTTTCTTT	CASSTTGGRTEAFF
.	TRBV5-5	.	TRBJ2-1	TGTGCCAGCAGCTTGACCCGCACACTAGGAGGCAATGAGCAGTTCTTC	CASSLTRTLGGNEQFF